The TCR beta chain under discussion was sequenced for a study of T-cell reconstitution after alpha-beta-depleted transplantation in children. CDR3 length equals 14 residues. J lost 1 base, V lost 5 bases, and 4 bases had no gene match. Germline V gene sequence: CDR1 SGHTA, CDR2 FQGNSA. Preparation of the TCRbeta library was carried out with unique molecular identifiers. TCRdb redid the calling of the PCR reads with MiXCR, one entry per CDR3 protein. The sample yields hundreds of thousands of distinct CDR3 sequences, roughly 17% seen once. The clonotype was recovered from a human donor who donated a stem cell graft to a child with acute myeloid leukemia. V usage is TRBV7-2 and J usage is TRBJ1-1; 7 nucleotides line up with TRBD1. Sequenced material: PBMCs from the stem cell graft donor, taken from the stem cell graft. CDR3 sequence reads: CASSAGQPNTEAFF. CDR3 nucleotide sequence: TGTGCCAGCAGCGCGGGACAGCCGAACACTGAAGCTTTCTTT.